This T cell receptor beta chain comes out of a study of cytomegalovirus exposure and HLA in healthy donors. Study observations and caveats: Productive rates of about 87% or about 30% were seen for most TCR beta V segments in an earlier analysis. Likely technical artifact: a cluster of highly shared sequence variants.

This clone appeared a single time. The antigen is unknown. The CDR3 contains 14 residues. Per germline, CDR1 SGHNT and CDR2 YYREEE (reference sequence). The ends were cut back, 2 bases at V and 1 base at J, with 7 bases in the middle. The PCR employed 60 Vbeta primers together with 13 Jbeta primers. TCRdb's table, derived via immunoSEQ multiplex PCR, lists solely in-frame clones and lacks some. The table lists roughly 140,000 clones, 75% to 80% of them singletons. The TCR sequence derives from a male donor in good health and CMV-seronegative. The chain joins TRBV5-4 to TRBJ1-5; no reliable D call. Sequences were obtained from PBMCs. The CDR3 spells CASSFGGSNQPQHF. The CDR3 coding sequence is TGTGCCAGCAGCTTCGGAGGGAGCAATCAGCCCCAGCATTTT.